The 8 T cell receptor beta chains reported below all come from one sample, sequenced in a study of T-cell reconstitution after alpha-beta-depleted transplantation in children. Preparation of the TCRbeta library used unique molecular identifiers. TCRdb reprocessed the PCR reads via MiXCR and lists one record per CDR3 protein. The sample yields 400,000 to 450,000 distinct CDR3 sequences, 43% seen once. The sequenced sample was PBMCs, obtained before TCRalphabeta/CD19-depleted stem cell transplant. The receptors originated from a girl aged 2 to 10 with aplastic anemia, due to receive a stem cell transplant.

The J gene is TRBJ1-1, the V gene TRBV5-6; a possible D gene is TRBD1 (5 bases). Germline values: CDR1 SGHDT, CDR2 YYEEEE. The CDR3 length is 13 residues. The germline V and J ends were trimmed by 0 bases and 8 bases, with 11 bases remaining between them. The CDR3 coding sequence is TGTGCCAGCAGCTTGGTATTGGGACCCGAAGCTTTCTTT. Protein: CASSLVLGPEAFF.

J is TRBJ2-1 and V is TRBV6-1, with D perhaps matching TRBD1 or TRBD2 (5 bases each). CDR1 is MNHNS, CDR2 SASEGT, per germline. The ends were cut back, 5 bases at V and 0 bases at J, with 8 bases in the middle. This CDR3 is 14 amino acids long. CDR3 nucleotides: TGTGCCAGCAGTCGGGACCACTCCTACAATGAGCAGTTCTTC. Translation gives CASSRDHSYNEQFF.

This clonotype was recorded many times. This sequence joins TRBV29-1 and TRBJ2-1, with 7 bases identical to TRBD2. V trimming: 7 bases; J trimming: 1 base; junction bases outside the gene matches: 13. This CDR3 region has 16 residues. The V gene's germline CDR1 is SQVTM and CDR2 ANQGSEA. This chain's CDR3 is CSAPTFSGKSYNEQFF. The CDR3 coding sequence is TGCAGCGCCCCGACCTTCAGCGGGAAGTCCTACAATGAGCAGTTCTTC.

This clonotype has ten or more counts. The chain uses TRBV7-2 and TRBJ2-5; tentatively, D is TRBD1 or TRBD2 (5 bases each). This CDR3 has 15 amino acids. Germline V gives CDR1 SGHTA, CDR2 FQGNSA. V gave up 5 bases and J gave up 2 bases, with 15 bases separating them. The DNA for the CDR3 is TGTGCCAGCAGCACCCCCGGGACCCGTCAAGAGACCCAGTACTTC. Protein sequence: CASSTPGTRQETQYF.

The rearrangement uses TRBV29-1 and TRBJ2-7, with 9 bases fitting TRBD1. Germline V gene sequence: CDR1 SQVTM, CDR2 ANQGSEA. CDR3 size: 14 residues. J was trimmed by 1 base and V by 1 base; bases with no gene match: 2. The chain's CDR3 is CSVEGGQGSYEQYF. The CDR3, as DNA: TGCAGCGTTGAAGGGGGACAGGGTTCCTACGAGCAGTACTTC.

On this clonotype itself: Being one base from a much bigger clone, this may be a read error. V usage is TRBV4-2 and J usage is TRBJ2-3; D gene ambiguous. The CDR3 is 14 residues long. CDR1 is LGHNA and CDR2 is YNFKEQ in the germline V gene. The CDR3 sequence is CARSQDPSTDTQYF. The CDR3 DNA sequence: TGTGCCAGGAGCCAGGACCCTAGCACAGATACGCAGTATTTT.

The chain is built from TRBV20-1 and TRBJ2-7; 8 bases agree with TRBD2. J lost 5 bases, V lost 3 bases, and 6 bases had no gene match. This CDR3 spans 13 amino acids. Looked up from germline, CDR1 is DFQATT and CDR2 is SNEGSKA (reference sequence). For the CDR3, the DNA is TGCAGTGCTAGTCCCGGGAGGGTCCACGAGCAGTACTTC. Residues: CSASPGRVHEQYF.

This clonotype was detected once. This chain joins TRBV6-1 and TRBJ2-2; 8 bases are shared with TRBD1. There are 15 residues in the CDR3. CDR1 MNHNS and CDR2 SASEGT come from the germline V gene. V lost 4 bases to trimming and J lost 5 bases; unmatched junction nucleotides: 6. In DNA form, the CDR3 reads TGTGCCAGCAGTGGGCGGACAGGGAATACCGGGGAGCTGTTTTTT. Its translation is CASSGRTGNTGELFF.